This T cell receptor (beta chain) was found in a study of read filtering for tumor transcriptome and immune sequencing. Overall study: Whole-transcriptome libraries were prepared after DNase treatment.

The study, taken as a whole, reports: About four fifths of IR-seq clonotypes had one read, totaling around 3.5% of reads; RNA-seq: 74.6% and 44.6%.

The library was built from about 0.4 ug RNA with molecular barcoded adaptors for alpha/delta and beta/gamma chains. One entry per CDR3 protein, called by TCRdb with MiXCR from the reads. Counted here are 90,000 to 95,000 distinct CDR3 sequences, roughly 21% occurring once; the ten biggest clones make up over 10%. With 5 bases clipped from V and 0 bases from J, the junction kept 10 bases outside the gene matches. Germline-derived CDR1 and CDR2 are DFQATT and SNEGSKA (reference sequence). CDR3 length: 17 amino acids. This clonotype has ten or more counts. The antigen remains unidentified. This TCR derives from a donor aged 40 or older with multiple myeloma. The chain has TRBV20-1 and TRBJ2-1; TRBD2 matches 10 bases. Sequencing was done on a sample of a population of CD138-negative cells sorted from bone marrow. The CDR3 loop reads CSALAGGSYRSYNEQFF. The CDR3 DNA reads as TGCAGTGCTTTAGCGGGGGGCTCCTACCGCTCCTACAATGAGCAGTTCTTC.